A selection of T cell receptor beta chains follows, all from one sample in a study of shared clonotypes between healthy human individuals. Repertoires were generated with immunoSEQ multiplex PCR, while TCRdb's copy carries only in-frame clones and drops some. Altogether hundreds of thousands of clones are present, about 91% being singletons, with the ten largest covering roughly 24%. Sequenced: naive CD8+ T cells sorted from blood. These receptors were collected from a man between 25 and 39 years old in good health. The conserved cysteine and the conserved F or W are not part of the CDR3 here. The order of the fields is CDR3 length, clone size, V gene, CDR3 protein. Where a row states a size, it is once, few, many or the class of an expanded clone; other rows omit it.

cdr3_length: 14
clone_size: NA
v_call: TRBV6-5
cdr3_aa: ASSYSQGDGANVLT

cdr3_length: 13
clone_size: NA
v_call: TRBV6-1
cdr3_aa: ASSEVGGPAYEQY

cdr3_length: 18
clone_size: once
v_call: TRBV15
cdr3_aa: ATSRVPGQSLVSGANVLT

cdr3_length: 16
clone_size: NA
v_call: TRBV6-1
cdr3_aa: ASSEEGLAGERAYEQY

cdr3_length: 12
clone_size: NA
v_call: TRBV29-1
cdr3_aa: SVEVPGSNEKLF

cdr3_length: 13
clone_size: NA
v_call: TRBV19
cdr3_aa: ASSEAGSSSYEQY

cdr3_length: 13
clone_size: once
v_call: TRBV5-4
cdr3_aa: ASSLEGLAGAEQY

cdr3_length: 13
clone_size: NA
v_call: TRBV6-4
cdr3_aa: ASSDSNAGSATQY

cdr3_length: 13
clone_size: NA
v_call: TRBV5-4
cdr3_aa: ASSFFGEPSYEQY

cdr3_length: 15
clone_size: many
v_call: TRBV10-1
cdr3_aa: ASSESKLAGGDWEQY

cdr3_length: 14
clone_size: NA
v_call: TRBV4-1
cdr3_aa: ASSLRTSGITDTQY

cdr3_length: 12
clone_size: NA
v_call: TRBV28
cdr3_aa: ASSLSLSAGELF

cdr3_length: 7
clone_size: once
v_call: TRBV10-1
cdr3_aa: ASKLGQF

cdr3_length: 12
clone_size: NA
v_call: TRBV5-4
cdr3_aa: ASSQSRGNYEQY

cdr3_length: 12
clone_size: NA
v_call: TRBV19
cdr3_aa: ASSMQGADYGYT

cdr3_length: 14
clone_size: NA
v_call: TRBV28
cdr3_aa: ASSSTGIPTSYEQY

cdr3_length: 13
clone_size: NA
v_call: TRBV7-2
cdr3_aa: ASSSSGFSYNEQF

cdr3_length: 14
clone_size: NA
v_call: TRBV7-9
cdr3_aa: ASSFTRGLAKNIQY

cdr3_length: 13
clone_size: NA
v_call: TRBV13
cdr3_aa: ASSNPGDGTDTQY

cdr3_length: 12
clone_size: NA
v_call: TRBV19
cdr3_aa: ASGEVTGITEAF

cdr3_length: 13
clone_size: once
v_call: TRBV29-1
cdr3_aa: SVDGTKGEWDEQF

cdr3_length: 12
clone_size: NA
v_call: TRBV27
cdr3_aa: ASSLTLSSYEQY

cdr3_length: 10
clone_size: NA
v_call: TRBV19
cdr3_aa: ASSLAGDEQY

cdr3_length: 14
clone_size: NA
v_call: TRBV27
cdr3_aa: ASSTRDRGNTGELF

cdr3_length: 13
clone_size: NA
v_call: TRBV4-1
cdr3_aa: ASSQGQGANEKLF

cdr3_length: 11
clone_size: NA
v_call: TRBV27
cdr3_aa: ASSLAATRGAF

cdr3_length: 12
clone_size: NA
v_call: TRBV6-6
cdr3_aa: ASSYGFSVYEQF